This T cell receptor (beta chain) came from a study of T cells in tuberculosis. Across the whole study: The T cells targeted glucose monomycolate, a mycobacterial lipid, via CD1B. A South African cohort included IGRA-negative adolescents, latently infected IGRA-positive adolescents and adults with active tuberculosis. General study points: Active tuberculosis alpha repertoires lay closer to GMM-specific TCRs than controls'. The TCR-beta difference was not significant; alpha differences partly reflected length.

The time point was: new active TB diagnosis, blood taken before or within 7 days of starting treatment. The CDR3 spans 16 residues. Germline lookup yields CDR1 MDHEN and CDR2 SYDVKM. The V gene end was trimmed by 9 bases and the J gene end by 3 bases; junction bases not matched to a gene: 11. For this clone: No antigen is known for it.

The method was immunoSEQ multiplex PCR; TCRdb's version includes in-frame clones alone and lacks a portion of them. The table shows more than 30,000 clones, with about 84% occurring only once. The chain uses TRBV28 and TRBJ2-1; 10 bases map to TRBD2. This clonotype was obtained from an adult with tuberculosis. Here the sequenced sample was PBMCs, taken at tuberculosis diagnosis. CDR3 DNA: TGTGCCAGTCGTAGCCGGACTAGCGGTTTCTACAATGAGCAGTTCTTC. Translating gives CASRSRTSGFYNEQFF.